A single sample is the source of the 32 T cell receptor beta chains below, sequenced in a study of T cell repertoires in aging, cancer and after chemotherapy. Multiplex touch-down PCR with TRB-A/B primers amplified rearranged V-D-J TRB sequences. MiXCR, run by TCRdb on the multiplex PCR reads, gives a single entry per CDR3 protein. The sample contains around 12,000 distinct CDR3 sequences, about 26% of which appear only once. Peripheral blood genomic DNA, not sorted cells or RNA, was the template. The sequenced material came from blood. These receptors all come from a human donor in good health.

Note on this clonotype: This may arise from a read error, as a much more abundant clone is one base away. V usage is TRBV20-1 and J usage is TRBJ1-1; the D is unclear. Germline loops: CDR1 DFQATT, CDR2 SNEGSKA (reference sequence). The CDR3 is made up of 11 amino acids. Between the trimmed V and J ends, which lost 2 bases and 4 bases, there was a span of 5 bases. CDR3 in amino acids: CSARQSTEAFF. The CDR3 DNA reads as TGCAGTGCTAGACAGAGCACTGAAGCTTTCTTT.

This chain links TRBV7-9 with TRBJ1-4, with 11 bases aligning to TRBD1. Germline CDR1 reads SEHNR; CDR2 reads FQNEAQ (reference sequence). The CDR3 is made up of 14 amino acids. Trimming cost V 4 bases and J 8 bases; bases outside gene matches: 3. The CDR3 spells CASSWTGGTEKLFF. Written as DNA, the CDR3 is TGTGCCAGCAGCTGGACAGGGGGCACGGAAAAACTGTTTTTT.

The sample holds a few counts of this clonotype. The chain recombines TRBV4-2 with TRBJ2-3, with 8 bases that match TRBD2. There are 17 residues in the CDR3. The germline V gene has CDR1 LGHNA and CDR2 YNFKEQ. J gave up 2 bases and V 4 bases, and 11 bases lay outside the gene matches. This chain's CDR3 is CASSPQVARGATDTQYF. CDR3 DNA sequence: TGTGCCAGCAGCCCCCAAGTTGCGCGGGGGGCCACAGATACGCAGTATTTT.

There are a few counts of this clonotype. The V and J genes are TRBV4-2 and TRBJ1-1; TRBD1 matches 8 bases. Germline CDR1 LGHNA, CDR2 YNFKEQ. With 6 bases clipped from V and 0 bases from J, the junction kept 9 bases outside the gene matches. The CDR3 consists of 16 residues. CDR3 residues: CASRLGQGNMNTEAFF. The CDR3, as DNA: TGTGCCAGCAGACTCGGACAGGGAAACATGAACACTGAAGCTTTCTTT.

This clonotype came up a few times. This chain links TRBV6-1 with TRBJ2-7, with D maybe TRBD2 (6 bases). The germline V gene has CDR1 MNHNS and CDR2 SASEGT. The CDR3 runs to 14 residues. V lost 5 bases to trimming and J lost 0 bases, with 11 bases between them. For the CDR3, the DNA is TGTGCCAGCAGTTGGACTATGAGCTCCTACGAGCAGTACTTC. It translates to CASSWTMSSYEQYF.

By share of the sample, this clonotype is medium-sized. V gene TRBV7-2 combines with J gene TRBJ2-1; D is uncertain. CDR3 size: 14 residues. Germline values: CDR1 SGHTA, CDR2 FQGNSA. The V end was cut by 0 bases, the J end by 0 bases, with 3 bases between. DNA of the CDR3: TGTGCCAGCAGCTTAGCGTTCTCCTACAATGAGCAGTTCTTC. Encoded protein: CASSLAFSYNEQFF.

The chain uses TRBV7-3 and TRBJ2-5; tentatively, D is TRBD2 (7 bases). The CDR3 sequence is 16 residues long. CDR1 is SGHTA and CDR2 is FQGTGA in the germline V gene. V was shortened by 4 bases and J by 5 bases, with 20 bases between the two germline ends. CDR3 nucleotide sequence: TGTGCCAGCAGCTCCGATGGGGGGGGGCATCGGGAGACCCAGTACTTC. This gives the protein CASSSDGGGHRETQYF.

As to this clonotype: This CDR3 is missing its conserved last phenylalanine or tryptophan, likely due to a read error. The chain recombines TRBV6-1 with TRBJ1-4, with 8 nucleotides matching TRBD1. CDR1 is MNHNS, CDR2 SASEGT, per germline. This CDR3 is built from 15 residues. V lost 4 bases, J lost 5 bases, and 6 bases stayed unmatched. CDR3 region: CASSARTGRNEKLFL. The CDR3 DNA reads TGTGCCAGCAGTGCCCGGACAGGGCGCAATGAAAAACTGTTTCTT.

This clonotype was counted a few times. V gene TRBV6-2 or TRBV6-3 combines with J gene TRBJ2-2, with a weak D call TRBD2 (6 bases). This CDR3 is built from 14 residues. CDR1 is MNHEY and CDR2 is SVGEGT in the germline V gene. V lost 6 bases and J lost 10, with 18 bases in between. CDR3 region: CASRISGIQSELFF. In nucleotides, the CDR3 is TGTGCCAGCAGGATTAGCGGCATCCAATCGGAGCTGTTTTTT.

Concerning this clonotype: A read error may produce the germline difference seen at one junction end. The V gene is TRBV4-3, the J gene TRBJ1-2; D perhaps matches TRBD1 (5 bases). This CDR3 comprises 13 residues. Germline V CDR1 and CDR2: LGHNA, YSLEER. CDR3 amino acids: CASSQEGQYGYTF. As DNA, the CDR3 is TGTGCCAGCAGCCAAGAGGGGCAGTATGGCTACACCTTC.

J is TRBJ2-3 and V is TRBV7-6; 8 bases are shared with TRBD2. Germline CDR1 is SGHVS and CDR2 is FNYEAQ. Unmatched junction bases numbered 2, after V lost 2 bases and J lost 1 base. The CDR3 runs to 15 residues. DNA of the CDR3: TGTGCCAGCAGCTTATCACTAGCGGGCACAGATACGCAGTATTTT. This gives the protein CASSLSLAGTDTQYF.

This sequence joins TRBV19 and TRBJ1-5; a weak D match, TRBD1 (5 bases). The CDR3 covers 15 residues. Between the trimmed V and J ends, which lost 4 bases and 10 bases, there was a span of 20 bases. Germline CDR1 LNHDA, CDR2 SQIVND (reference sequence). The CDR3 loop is CASSTTAVLYLPQHF. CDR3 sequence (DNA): TGTGCCAGTAGTACGACAGCGGTGCTTTATTTACCCCAGCATTTT.

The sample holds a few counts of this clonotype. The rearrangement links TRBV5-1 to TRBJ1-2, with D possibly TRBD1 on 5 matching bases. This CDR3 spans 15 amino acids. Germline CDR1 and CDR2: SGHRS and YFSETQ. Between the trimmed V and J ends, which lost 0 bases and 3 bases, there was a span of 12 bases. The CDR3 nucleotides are TGCGCCAGCAGCTTGGGTGGAGGGGCCCACTATGGCTACACCTTC. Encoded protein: CASSLGGGAHYGYTF.

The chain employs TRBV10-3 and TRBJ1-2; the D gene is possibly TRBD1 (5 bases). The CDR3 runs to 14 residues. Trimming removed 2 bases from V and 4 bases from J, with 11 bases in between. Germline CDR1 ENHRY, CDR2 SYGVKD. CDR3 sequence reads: CAISEQTGVYGYTF. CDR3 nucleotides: TGTGCCATCAGTGAGCAAACAGGAGTCTATGGCTACACCTTC.

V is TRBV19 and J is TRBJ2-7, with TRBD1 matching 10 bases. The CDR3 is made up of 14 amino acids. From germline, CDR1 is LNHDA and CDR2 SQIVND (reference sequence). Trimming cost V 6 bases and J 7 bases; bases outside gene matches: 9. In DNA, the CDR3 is TGTGCCAGTAGCCCAGGACAGGGGGTAGGGGAGCAGTACTTC. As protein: CASSPGQGVGEQYF.

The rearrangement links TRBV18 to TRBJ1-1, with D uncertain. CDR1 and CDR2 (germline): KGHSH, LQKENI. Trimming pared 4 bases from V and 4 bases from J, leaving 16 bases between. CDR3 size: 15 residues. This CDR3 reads CASSRNRNMGTEAFF. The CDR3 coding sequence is TGTGCCAGCTCACGAAACAGAAATATGGGCACTGAAGCTTTCTTT.

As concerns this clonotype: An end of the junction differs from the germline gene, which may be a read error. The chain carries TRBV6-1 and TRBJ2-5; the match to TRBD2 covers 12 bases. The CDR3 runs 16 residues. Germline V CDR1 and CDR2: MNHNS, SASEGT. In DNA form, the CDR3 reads TGTGCCATCAGTGAGCTAGCGGGGGGGACCTTGCAGACCCAGTACTTC. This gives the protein CAISELAGGTLQTQYF.

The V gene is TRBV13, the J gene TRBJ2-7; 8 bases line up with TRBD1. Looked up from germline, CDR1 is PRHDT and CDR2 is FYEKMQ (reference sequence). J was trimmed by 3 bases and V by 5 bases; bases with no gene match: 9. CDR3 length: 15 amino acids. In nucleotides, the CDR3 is TGTGCCAGCAGCCCCACTGGACAGGGAGACTACGAGCAGTACTTC. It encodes CASSPTGQGDYEQYF. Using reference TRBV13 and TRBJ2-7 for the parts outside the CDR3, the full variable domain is AAGVIQSPRHLIKEKRETATLKCYPIPRHDTVYWYQQGPGQDPQFLISFYEKMQSDKGSIPDRFSAQQFSDYHSELNMSSLELGDSALYFCASSPTGQGDYEQYFGPGTRLTVT.

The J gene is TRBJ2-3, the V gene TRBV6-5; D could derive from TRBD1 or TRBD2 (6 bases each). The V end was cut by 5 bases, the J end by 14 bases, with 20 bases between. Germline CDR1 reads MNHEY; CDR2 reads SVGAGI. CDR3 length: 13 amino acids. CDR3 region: CASSLREGGFPYF. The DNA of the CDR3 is TGTGCCAGCAGTCTGCGCGAGGGGGGCTTCCCGTATTTT.

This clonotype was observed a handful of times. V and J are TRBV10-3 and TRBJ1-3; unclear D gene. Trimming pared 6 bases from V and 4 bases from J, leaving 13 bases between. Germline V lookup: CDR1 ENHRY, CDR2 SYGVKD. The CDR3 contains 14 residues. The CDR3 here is CAISERTTGNTIYF. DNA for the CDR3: TGTGCCATCAGCGAAAGGACTACGGGAAACACCATATATTTT.

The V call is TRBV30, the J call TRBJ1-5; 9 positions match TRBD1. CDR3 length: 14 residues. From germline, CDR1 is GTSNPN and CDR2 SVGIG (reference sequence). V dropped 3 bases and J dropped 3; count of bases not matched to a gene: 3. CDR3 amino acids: CAWRRTGDNQPQHF. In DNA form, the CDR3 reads TGTGCCTGGAGGAGGACAGGGGACAATCAGCCCCAGCATTTT.

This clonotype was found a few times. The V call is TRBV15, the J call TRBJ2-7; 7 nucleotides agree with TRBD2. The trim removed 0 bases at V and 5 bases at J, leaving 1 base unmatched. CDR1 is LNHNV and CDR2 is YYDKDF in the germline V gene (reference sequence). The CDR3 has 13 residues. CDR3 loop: CATSRDRGDEQYF. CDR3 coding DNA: TGTGCCACCAGCAGAGATCGGGGGGACGAGCAGTACTTC.

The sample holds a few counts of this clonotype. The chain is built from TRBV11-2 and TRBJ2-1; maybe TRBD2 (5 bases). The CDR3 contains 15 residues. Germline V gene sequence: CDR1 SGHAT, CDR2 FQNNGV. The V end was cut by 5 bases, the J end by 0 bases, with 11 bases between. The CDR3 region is CASSRTHSSYNEQFF. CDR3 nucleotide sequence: TGTGCCAGCAGCCGGACTCATAGCTCCTACAATGAGCAGTTCTTC.

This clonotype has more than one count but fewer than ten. CDR3 DNA: TGCGCCAGCAGTGTTGGCGGGGAGAACACAGATACGCAGTATTTT. It yields the protein CASSVGGENTDTQYF. The chain combines TRBV10-1 with TRBJ2-3; D is possibly TRBD2 (6 bases). Trimming took off 4 bases at V and 2 bases at J, with 13 bases between the two ends. CDR3 length: 15 amino acids. CDR1 and CDR2 (germline): WNHNN, SYGVQD (reference sequence).

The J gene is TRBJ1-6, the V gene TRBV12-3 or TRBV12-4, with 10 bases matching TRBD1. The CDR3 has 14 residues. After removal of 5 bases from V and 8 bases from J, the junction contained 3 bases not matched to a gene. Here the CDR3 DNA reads TGTGCCAGCAGTCGGGACAGGGGTGATTCACCCCTCCACTTT. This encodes CASSRDRGDSPLHF.

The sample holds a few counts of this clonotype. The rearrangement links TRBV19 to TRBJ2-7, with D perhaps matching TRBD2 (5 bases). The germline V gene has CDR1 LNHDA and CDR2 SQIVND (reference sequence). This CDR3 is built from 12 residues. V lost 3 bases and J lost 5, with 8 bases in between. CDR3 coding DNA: TGTGCCAGTAGTATGAGGGATAACGAGCAGTACTTC. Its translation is CASSMRDNEQYF. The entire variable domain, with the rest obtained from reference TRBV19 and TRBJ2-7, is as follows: DGGITQSPKYLFRKEGQNVTLSCEQNLNHDAMYWYRQDPGQGLRLIYYSQIVNDFQKGDIAEGYSVSREKKESFPLTVTSAQKNPTAFYLCASSMRDNEQYFGPGTRLTVT.

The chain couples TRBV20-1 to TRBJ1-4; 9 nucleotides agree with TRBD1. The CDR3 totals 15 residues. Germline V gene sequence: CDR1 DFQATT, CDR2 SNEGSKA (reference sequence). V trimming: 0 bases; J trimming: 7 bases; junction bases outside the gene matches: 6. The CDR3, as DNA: TGCAGTGCTAGAGACCCGGGACAGGGAGGTGAAAAACTGTTTTTT. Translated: CSARDPGQGGEKLFF.

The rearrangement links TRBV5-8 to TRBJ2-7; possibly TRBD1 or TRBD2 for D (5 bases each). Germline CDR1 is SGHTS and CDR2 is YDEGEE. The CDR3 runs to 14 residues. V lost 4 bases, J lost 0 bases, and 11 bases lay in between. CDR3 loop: CASSGDQISYEQYF. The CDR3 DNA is TGTGCCAGCAGCGGGGACCAGATCTCCTACGAGCAGTACTTC.

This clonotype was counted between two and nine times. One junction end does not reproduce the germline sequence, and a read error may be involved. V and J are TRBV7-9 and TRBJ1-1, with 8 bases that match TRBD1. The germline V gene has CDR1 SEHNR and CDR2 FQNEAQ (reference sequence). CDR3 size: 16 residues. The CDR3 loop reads CASSIARQGPNTEAFF. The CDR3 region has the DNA TGTGCCAGCAGCATAGCCCGACAGGGGCCAAACACTGAAGCTTTCTTT.

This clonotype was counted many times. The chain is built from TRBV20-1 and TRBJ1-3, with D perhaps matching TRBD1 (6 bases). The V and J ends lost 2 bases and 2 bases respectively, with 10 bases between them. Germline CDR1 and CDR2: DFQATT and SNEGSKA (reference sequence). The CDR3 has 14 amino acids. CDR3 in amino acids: CSARRQVAGNTIYF. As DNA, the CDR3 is TGCAGTGCTAGAAGACAGGTCGCTGGAAACACCATATATTTT.

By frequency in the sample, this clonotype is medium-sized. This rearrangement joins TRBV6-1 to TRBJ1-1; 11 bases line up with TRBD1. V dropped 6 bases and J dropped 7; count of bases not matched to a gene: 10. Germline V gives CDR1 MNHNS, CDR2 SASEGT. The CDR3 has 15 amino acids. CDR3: CASRLGQGVTDEAFF. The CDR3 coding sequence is TGTGCCAGCAGGTTGGGACAGGGGGTAACGGATGAAGCTTTCTTT.

CDR3 loop: CASSSPPGQGNGELFF. Here the CDR3 DNA reads TGTGCCAGCAGCTCCCCACCGGGACAGGGGAACGGGGAGCTGTTTTTT. V gene TRBV5-4 combines with J gene TRBJ2-2; 10 bases agree with TRBD1. Trimming at V came to 3 bases and at J to 7 bases, leaving 9 bases not matched to a gene. The CDR3 covers 16 residues. Per the germline V gene, CDR1 is SGHNT and CDR2 is YYREEE (reference sequence).